Listed below are T cell receptor beta chains from one sample, sequenced in a study of blood T cell repertoires in COVID-19. Data came from immunoSEQ multiplex PCR; TCRdb stores just in-frame clones and leaves some out. This table holds 70,000 or so clones, 70% to 90% found once. The material sequenced was peripheral blood. The receptors derive from a woman aged 80 or over with acute or convalescent COVID-19. Both conserved end residues are part of each CDR3. Fields, in order: clone size, V gene, J gene, D gene, CDR3 protein, CDR3 DNA. The D gene is left open where the match is weak. Part of the rows lack a size; the others show once, few, many or a class for expanded clones.

>.|TRBV6-5|TRBJ1-1|TRBD1
CAARTGQTINTEAFF
TGTGCCGCCCGCACGGGACAGACCATTAACACTGAAGCTTTCTTT
>.|TRBV21-1|TRBJ1-2|.
CASSKWWNQGGYGYGYTF
TGTGCCAGCAGCAAATGGTGGAATCAGGGGGGTTATGGTTATGGCTACACCTTC
>few|TRBV19|TRBJ2-7|.
CASSIDGGGSYEQYF
TGTGCCAGTAGTATAGACGGCGGCGGCTCCTACGAGCAGTACTTC
>.|TRBV28|TRBJ1-2|TRBD1
CASRATGEDTF
TGTGCCAGCAGGGCGACAGGGGAAGACACCTTC
>few|TRBV12-3/TRBV12-4|TRBJ1-1|.
CASRRGEGTEAFF
TGTGCCAGCAGGCGCGGGGAGGGCACTGAAGCTTTCTTT
>.|TRBV7-7|TRBJ2-5|.
CASSSDRGNQETQYF
TGTGCCAGCAGCTCCGATAGGGGGAATCAAGAGACCCAGTACTTC
>.|TRBV5-1|TRBJ2-2|.
CASSLLPGRNTGELFF
TGCGCCAGCAGCTTGCTTCCCGGGAGGAACACCGGGGAGCTGTTTTTT
>.|TRBV27|TRBJ2-5|TRBD2
CASRLMRGAGGEYF
TGTGCCAGCCGGCTCATGCGGGGGGCCGGGGGGGAGTACTTC
>.|TRBV10-3|TRBJ1-1|TRBD1
CAIRQGTTEAFF
TGTGCCATCCGACAGGGTACCACTGAAGCTTTCTTT
>.|TRBV4-1|TRBJ2-7|TRBD1
CASSQSLPGGWSSYEQYF
TGCGCCAGCAGCCAAAGCCTTCCAGGGGGTTGGAGCTCCTACGAGCAGTACTTC
>once|TRBV30|TRBJ2-2|TRBD2
CAWSSSGRRGGELFF
TGTGCCTGGAGTAGTAGCGGGAGGCGGGGCGGGGAGCTGTTTTTT
>.|TRBV27|TRBJ2-1|.
CASSFRATNNEQFF
TGTGCCAGCAGTTTCCGAGCGACCAACAATGAGCAGTTCTTC
>.|TRBV5-1|TRBJ2-1|.
CASSSGVRLNEQFF
TGCGCCAGCAGCTCCGGAGTGCGGCTCAATGAGCAGTTCTTC
>.|TRBV10-1|TRBJ2-2|.
CASSEHDTGELFF
TGCGCCAGCAGTGAACATGACACCGGGGAGCTGTTTTTT
>.|TRBV19|TRBJ2-6|.
CASSIWFFGQSFPSGANVLTF
TGTGCCAGTAGTATATGGTTCTTTGGACAGAGCTTTCCCTCTGGGGCCAACGTCCTGACTTTC
>.|TRBV5-1|TRBJ2-2|TRBD2
CASNPLAGGSGELFF
TGCGCCAGCAACCCCCTAGCGGGAGGGTCAGGGGAGCTGTTTTTT
>.|TRBV12-3/TRBV12-4|TRBJ2-4|TRBD1
CASSSGQKNIQYF
TGTGCCAGCAGTTCGGGACAGAAAAACATTCAGTACTTC
>.|TRBV7-2|TRBJ1-1|TRBD1
CASSFGTGGRLNTEAFF
TGTGCCAGCAGCTTTGGGACAGGGGGTAGACTGAACACTGAAGCTTTCTTT
>few|TRBV7-9|TRBJ2-3|.
CASSLGLASTDTQYF
TGTGCCAGCAGCTTGGGCCTGGCTAGCACAGATACGCAGTATTTT
>.|TRBV7-2|TRBJ1-2|.
CASSIRSYGYTF
TGTGCCAGCAGCATCCGGAGCTATGGCTACACCTTC
>few|TRBV28|TRBJ2-7|TRBD1
CASSRSGTGDWEQYF
TGTGCCAGCAGTCGATCCGGGACAGGGGATTGGGAGCAGTACTTC
>.|TRBV27|TRBJ1-5|.
CASSLAGEGQPQHF
TGTGCCAGCAGTTTAGCCGGGGAGGGACAGCCCCAGCATTTT
>few|TRBV16|TRBJ1-2|.
CASSQSKYGYTF
TGTGCCAGCAGCCAATCCAAATATGGCTACACCTTC
>.|TRBV14|TRBJ2-3|.
CASRIQGLPTQYF
TGTGCCAGCAGGATCCAGGGACTCCCAACGCAGTATTTT
>.|TRBV4-1|TRBJ2-3|.
CASSLGLPSTDTQYF
TGCGCCAGCAGCCTGGGACTCCCAAGCACAGATACGCAGTATTTT
>.|TRBV7-9|TRBJ2-1|TRBD1
CASSFPGQGSDEQFF
TGTGCCAGCAGCTTCCCGGGACAGGGTAGCGATGAGCAGTTCTTC
>.|TRBV5-1|TRBJ2-1|TRBD2
CASSLDSGKTYNEQFF
TGCGCCAGCAGCTTGGATAGCGGGAAGACCTACAATGAGCAGTTCTTC
>many|TRBV12-3/TRBV12-4|TRBJ1-2|.
CASSFRGAYGYTF
TGTGCCAGCAGCTTCAGGGGAGCCTATGGCTACACCTTC
>.|TRBV27|TRBJ1-2|.
CASSLIRGHGYTF
TGTGCCAGCAGTTTAATCAGGGGCCATGGCTACACCTTC
>.|TRBV11-2|TRBJ1-3|.
CASSSYSGTGNTIYF
TGTGCCAGCAGCTCCTATTCAGGGACTGGAAACACCATATATTTT
>.|TRBV4-3|TRBJ1-4|TRBD1
CASSQEVSAGGGEKLFF
TGCGCCAGCAGCCAAGAAGTTTCAGCAGGGGGAGGTGAAAAACTGTTTTTT